This entry is about one T cell receptor (beta chain). Antigen unknown. Sequencing was performed with immunoSEQ multiplex PCR; in TCRdb, only in-frame clones are kept and a portion is missing. Counted here are around 92,000 clones, 70% to 90% occurring once; the ten biggest clones make up roughly 10%. The data were obtained in a study of T cell responses to AZD1222 COVID-19 vaccine. The study, taken as a whole, reports: Unmutated variant regions are reportedly the target of nearly half of TCRs that are spike-specific. The donors showed a predominance of white British ancestry and of females, with possible underestimation of clonal diversity. Recipients of two AZD1222 doses showed rising Spike-specific TCR breadth and depth.

The CDR3 consists of 14 residues. J gave up 8 bases and V 1 base, and 7 bases lay outside the gene matches. Germline V gene sequence: CDR1 LNHDA, CDR2 SQIVND (reference sequence). The chain is built from TRBV19 and TRBJ1-2; 7 nucleotides line up with TRBD1. The source is an adult in good health. The starting material was peripheral blood, obtained on day 0 of AZD1222 vaccination. The DNA of the CDR3 is TGTGCCAGTAGTATAGGGACAGGCACTATGGGCTACACCTTC. Amino acid sequence: CASSIGTGTMGYTF.